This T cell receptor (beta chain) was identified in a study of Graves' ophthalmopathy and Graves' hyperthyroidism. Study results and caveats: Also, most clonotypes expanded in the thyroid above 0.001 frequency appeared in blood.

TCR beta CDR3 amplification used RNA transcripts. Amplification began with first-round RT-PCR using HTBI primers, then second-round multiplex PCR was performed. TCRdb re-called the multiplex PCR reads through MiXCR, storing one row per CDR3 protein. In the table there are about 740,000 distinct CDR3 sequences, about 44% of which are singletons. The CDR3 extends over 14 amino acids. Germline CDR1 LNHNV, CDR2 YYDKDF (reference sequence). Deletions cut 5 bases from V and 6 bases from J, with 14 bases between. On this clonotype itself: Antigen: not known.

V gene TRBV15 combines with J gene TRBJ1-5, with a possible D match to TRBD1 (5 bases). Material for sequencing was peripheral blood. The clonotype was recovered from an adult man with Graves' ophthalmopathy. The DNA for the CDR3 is TGTGCCACCAGCTTGGGGGGTAACGGTCAGCCCCAGCATTTT. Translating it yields CATSLGGNGQPQHF. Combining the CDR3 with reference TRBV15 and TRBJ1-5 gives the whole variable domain DAMVIQNPRYQVTQFGKPVTLSCSQTLNHNVMYWYQQKSSQAPKLLFHYYDKDFNNEADTPDNFQSRRPNTSFCFLDIRSPGLGDTAMYLCATSLGGNGQPQHFGDGTRLSIL.